This T cell receptor beta chain appears in the sequencing data of a study of blood T cell repertoires in COVID-19. This CDR3 contains 16 residues. Germline V lookup: CDR1 KGHSH, CDR2 LQKENI. J gave up 5 bases and V 6 bases, and 9 bases lay outside the gene matches. Cohorts were determined from participant-reported clinical history. The protocol was immunoSEQ multiplex PCR, while the TCRdb copy is restricted to in-frame clones and leaves out a portion. Among 200,000 to 300,000 clones listed, around 88% were seen once. This sequence joins TRBV18 and TRBJ1-6; TRBD1 matches at 8 bases. This clonotype was sampled from a middle-aged woman with acute COVID-19. The sample taken for sequencing was PBMCs or T cells enriched from blood (not recorded which). The CDR3 DNA reads TGTGCCAGCTCTCCGGGACAGGCGGCAAATAATTCACCCCTCCACTTT. Amino acids: CASSPGQAANNSPLHF.